This T cell receptor (beta chain) was obtained from a study of breast tumors, draining lymph nodes, adjacent tissues. Regarding the study as a whole: Findings are consistent with lymph node origin and intratumoral expansion of most tumor T cells. Compared with basal-like, luminal-like tumors shared significantly more repertoire with nontumor tissue. Data only fit, rather than demonstrated, lymph node origin of most tumor T cells.

This clonotype has ten or more counts. What it binds is not known. The lymph nodes were axillary draining lymph nodes from breast cancer patients. TCRdb re-analysed the multiplex PCR reads in MiXCR, keeping a single row per CDR3 protein. The sample yields around 170,000 distinct CDR3 sequences, roughly a third seen once. The V gene end was trimmed by 1 base and the J gene end by 6 bases; junction bases not matched to a gene: 6. The CDR3 has 14 amino acids. Germline V lookup: CDR1 MGHRA, CDR2 YSYEKL. This clonotype was obtained from a female donor with breast cancer. Some clones in this sample may be carry-over from other donors' samples. Specimen: axillary lymph node tissue. The rearrangement links TRBV4-1 to TRBJ2-7; the match to TRBD1 covers 7 bases. Here the CDR3 reads CASSQGQGVFEQYF. DNA for the CDR3: TGCGCCAGCAGCCAAGGACAGGGAGTTTTCGAGCAGTACTTC.